This is a list of T cell receptor beta chains from one sample in a study of post-analysis software for immune sequencing data. TCRdb fed the PCR reads into MiXCR, producing one record per CDR3 protein. The data show about 760,000 distinct CDR3 sequences, 25% to 30% seen once. Sequences were obtained from blood. These receptors all stem from a girl between 10 and 17 years old with multiple sclerosis. CDR3s include the opening cysteine and the closing phenylalanine or tryptophan. Only part of the rows carry a size: once, few, many, or a class if the clone is expanded.

V gene	clone size	J gene	CDR3 protein
TRBV7-2	-	TRBJ2-7	CASSPGTSGYVQYF
TRBV7-8	-	TRBJ2-5	CASSFWGTGGETQYF
TRBV5-1	few	TRBJ2-7	CASSWGGGGSYEQYF
TRBV7-6	-	TRBJ2-5	CASSLGTGGNEQYF
TRBV28	-	TRBJ2-5	CASSLEVAGADNEQYF
TRBV14	-	TRBJ2-1	CASSQVQGYNEQFF
TRBV5-1	-	TRBJ2-2	CASNVQGNTGELFF
TRBV6-5	-	TRBJ2-2	CASRTGLAGNTGELFF
TRBV11-2	few	TRBJ2-1	CASRMYPSGTEGPNEQFF
TRBV11-2	few	TRBJ2-1	CASSSTRKRGRYNEQFF
TRBV11-2	few	TRBJ2-7	CASSYLRGDSSYEQYF
TRBV7-8	few	TRBJ2-7	CASKGANYEQYF
TRBV7-2	many	TRBJ2-5	CASRPGGRETQYF
TRBV29-1	once	TRBJ2-1	CSVDTSGSVGEQFF
TRBV4-1	-	TRBJ1-2	CAGSQETGQNYGYTF
TRBV3-1	-	TRBJ1-1	CASSLSLGETEAFF
TRBV7-9	-	TRBJ2-2	CASSLSGVDTGELFF
TRBV6-5	once	TRBJ2-1	CASSHRRGANEQFF
TRBV7-9	few	TRBJ2-1	CASSLGGSRNEQFF
TRBV7-2	-	TRBJ2-7	CASSLSLDRLYEQYF
TRBV4-1	few	TRBJ1-2	CASSQDVGSLGNYGYTF
TRBV20-1	-	TRBJ2-3	CSARGAGDTQYF
TRBV18	-	TRBJ1-1	CASSPGQTNTEAFF
TRBV24-1	many	TRBJ1-2	CATSDIGKQYGYTF
TRBV7-2	few	TRBJ2-3	CASSSTRGGSSTDTQYF
TRBV20-1	-	TRBJ2-5	CSASDPRASRIGNEQYF
TRBV7-2	-	TRBJ2-1	CASSPIQLGRNEQFF
TRBV28	-	TRBJ1-5	CASSLSPGAQDQPQHF
TRBV7-8	-	TRBJ2-3	CASSSSGARGDTQYF
TRBV6-5	few	TRBJ2-4	CASSTGTFEPIQYF
TRBV3-1	-	TRBJ2-5	CASSQESRAGYQETQYF
TRBV5-1	-	TRBJ1-6	CASSFTGTGGSSPLHF
TRBV20-1	-	TRBJ2-5	CSAREMRGQGFQETQYF
TRBV7-2	few	TRBJ2-1	CASSPGLLENPLRSYNEQFF
TRBV7-9	few	TRBJ1-5	CASSSLRGGVGSNQPQHF
TRBV7-2	-	TRBJ1-1	CASSLVGGQGTEAFF
TRBV7-2	-	TRBJ2-1	CASSKTGTSGREQFF
TRBV20-1	many	TRBJ2-5	CSARVGRYTETQYF
TRBV27	-	TRBJ1-4	CASGGGTNEKLFF
TRBV12-3/TRBV12-4	few	TRBJ1-2	CASSPYRNYGYTF
TRBV7-8	once	TRBJ1-1	CASRRRGTEAFF